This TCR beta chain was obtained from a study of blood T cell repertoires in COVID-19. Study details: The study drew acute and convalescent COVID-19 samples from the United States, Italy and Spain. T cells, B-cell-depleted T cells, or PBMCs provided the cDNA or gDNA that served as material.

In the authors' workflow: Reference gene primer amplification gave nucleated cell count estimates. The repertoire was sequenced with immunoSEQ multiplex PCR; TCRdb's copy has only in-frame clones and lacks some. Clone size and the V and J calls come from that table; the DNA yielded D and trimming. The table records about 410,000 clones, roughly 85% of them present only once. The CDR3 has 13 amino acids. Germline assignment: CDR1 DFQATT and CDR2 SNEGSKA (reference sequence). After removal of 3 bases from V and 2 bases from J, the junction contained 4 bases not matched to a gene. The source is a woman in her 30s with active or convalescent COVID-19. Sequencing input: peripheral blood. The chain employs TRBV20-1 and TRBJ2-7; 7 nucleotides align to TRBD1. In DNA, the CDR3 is TGCAGTGCTAGTGGGGGACAGCCCTACGAGCAGTACTTC. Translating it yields CSASGGQPYEQYF.